These 29 T cell receptor beta chains share one sample of origin, sequenced in a study of T cell clonality in common variable immunodeficiency. Study results and caveats: Common variable immunodeficiency TCR beta sequences reportedly had fewer deletions and N-nucleotide insertions.

Their cognate antigens are unknown. Profiled with immunoSEQ multiplex PCR; TCRdb holds only in-frame clones, not every one. The sample gives over 30,000 clones, none seen only once, and the top ten clones hold approximately 30%. Sequencing was done on a sample of peripheral blood mononuclear cells. These TCRs come from a human donor with common variable immunodeficiency.

This clone was seen ten or more times. Read data end 3 residues before the CDR3 end; the end is taken from the germline J gene. The J gene is TRBJ2-2, the V gene TRBV10-2; tentatively, D is TRBD1 (6 bases). The germline CDR1 and CDR2 sequences are WSHSY and SAAADI. The CDR3 runs to 13 residues. The ends were cut back, 6 bases at V and 6 bases at J, with 11 bases in the middle. The CDR3 DNA, read in part, is TGCGCCAGCAGGCTACAGGGTGCCGGGGAG. Residues: CASRLQGAGE. The complete CDR3 reads CASRLQGAGELFF.

This clone was counted ten times or more. The read ends 3 residues early relative to the CDR3; the germline J gene fills the gap. V is TRBV5-1 and J is TRBJ1-5; 7 bases agree with TRBD1. Unmatched junction bases numbered 7, after V lost 4 bases and J lost 6 bases. CDR3 length: 14 residues. CDR1 and CDR2 from the germline V gene are SGHRS and YFSETQ. The CDR3 DNA, read in part, is TGCGCCAGCAGCCTGACAGGGACGGGTCAGCCC. Protein product: CASSLTGTGQP. In full, the CDR3 reads CASSLTGTGQPQHF.

As for this clone: The read comes to an end 3 residues before the CDR3 does, leaving the germline J gene to fill in the end. This chain joins TRBV16 and TRBJ1-1; weak D call: TRBD1 (5 bases). Germline CDR1 KGHSY, CDR2 FQNENV. This CDR3 contains 18 residues. Trimming shortened V by 1 base and J by 4 bases, and 22 bases separated the two germline ends. CDR3 bases read: TGTGCCAGCAGCCAATTTAGGGCCGTCATGTTTAGGGGCACTGAA. It specifies CASSQFRAVMFRGTE. The CDR3 in its entirety is CASSQFRAVMFRGTEAFF. The whole variable domain, remainder taken from reference TRBV16 and TRBJ1-1, is GEEVAQTPKHLVRGEGQKAKLYCAPIKGHSYVFWYQQVLKNEFKFLISFQNENVFDETGMPKERFSAKCLPNSPCSLEIQATKLEDSAVYFCASSQFRAVMFRGTEAFFGQGTRLTVV.

This clone was observed at least ten times. The DNA ends 3 residues before the CDR3 does, and the rest of the CDR3 is filled in from the germline J gene. The V gene is TRBV6-1, the J gene TRBJ1-1, with 9 bases that match TRBD1. V shed 2 bases, J shed 3 bases, and the junction held 16 bases outside the gene matches. CDR3 length: 19 amino acids. In germline, CDR1 is MNHNS, CDR2 SASEGT. The sequenced CDR3 bases are TGTGCCAGCAGTGAATTATACAGGGGGCGCAGATCTGGGGACACTGAA. Encoded protein: CASSELYRGRRSGDTE. The entire CDR3 is CASSELYRGRRSGDTEAFF.

Ten or more counts support this clone. The missing CDR3 end, 3 residues past where the read stops, is filled in from the germline J gene. The chain has TRBV7-9 and TRBJ2-1; 13 nucleotides align to TRBD2. This CDR3 has 15 amino acids. Unmatched junction bases numbered 1, after V lost 2 bases and J lost 6 bases. The germline CDR1 and CDR2 sequences are SEHNR and FQNEAQ (reference sequence). CDR3 DNA, as far as it was read: TGTGCCAGCAGCTTAACTAGCGGGAGGGCCAATGAG. Encoded protein: CASSLTSGRANE. The whole CDR3 protein reads CASSLTSGRANEQFF. The full variable domain, in which reference TRBV7-9 and TRBJ2-1 provide the parts outside the CDR3, is DTGVSQNPRHKITKRGQNVTFRCDPISEHNRLYWYRQTLGQGPEFLTYFQNEAQLEKSRLLSDRFSAERPKGSFSTLEIQRTEQGDSAMYLCASSLTSGRANEQFFGPGTRLTVL.

This clone occurred many times. The CDR3 loop is CASSETETFSYEQYF. The DNA read from the CDR3 is TGTGCCAGCAGTGAAACCGAGACATTCTCCTACGAG. The chain has TRBV6-1 and TRBJ2-7; no clear D gene. The read terminates 3 residues ahead of where the CDR3 ends, so the germline J gene completes it. CDR3 length: 15 residues. Trimming removed 2 bases at V and 0 bases at J, with 11 bases between. The V gene's germline CDR1 is MNHNS and CDR2 SASEGT.

This clone has ten or more counts. With the read ending 3 residues before the CDR3 end, the germline J gene is used to fill in that end. The chain joins TRBV5-1 to TRBJ1-1; D gene ambiguous. Trimming left V 0 bases short and J 2 bases short, with 8 bases between. The CDR3 runs to 14 residues. The germline gives CDR1 SGHRS, CDR2 YFSETQ. CDR3 DNA (partial): TGCGCCAGCAGCTTGGAACTTCCTAACACTGAA. Amino acids: CASSLELPNTE. The full CDR3 sequence reads CASSLELPNTEAFF.

This clone was found many times. The sequence runs out 3 residues before the end of the CDR3; the remainder is reconstructed from the germline J gene. J is TRBJ2-7 and V is TRBV6-1; D may be TRBD2 (6 bases). Trimming shortened V by 4 bases and J by 2 bases, and 9 bases separated the two germline ends. CDR1 is MNHNS, CDR2 SASEGT, per germline. This CDR3 is built from 13 residues. The CDR3: CASSGLGPYEQYF. CDR3 DNA (partial): TGTGCCAGCAGTGGACTAGGGCCCTACGAG.

This clone was seen at least ten times. The DNA ends 3 residues before the CDR3 does, and the rest of the CDR3 is filled in from the germline J gene. V is TRBV29-1 and J is TRBJ2-3; 8 nucleotides align to TRBD2. The CDR3 length is 14 residues. From germline, CDR1 is SQVTM and CDR2 ANQGSEA. With 3 bases clipped from V and 1 base from J, the junction kept 3 bases outside the gene matches. The CDR3 here is CSVDLAGGTDTQYF. Partial CDR3 DNA: TGCAGCGTTGATCTAGCGGGTGGCACAGATACG.

In this sample, this clone turned up a few times. The read comes to an end 3 residues before the CDR3 does, leaving the germline J gene to fill in the end. The chain links TRBV7-9 to TRBJ2-1, with 7 positions matching TRBD1. This CDR3 is 15 amino acids long. Per germline, CDR1 SEHNR and CDR2 FQNEAQ (reference sequence). Germline trimming cut 2 bases from V and 2 bases from J; bases unmatched to any gene: 3. The CDR3 here is CASSLHRGTYNEQFF. The covered CDR3 bases are TGTGCCAGCAGCTTACACAGGGGTACCTACAATGAG. Looking up the rest from reference TRBV7-9 and TRBJ2-1 gives the full variable domain: DTGVSQNPRHKITKRGQNVTFRCDPISEHNRLYWYRQTLGQGPEFLTYFQNEAQLEKSRLLSDRFSAERPKGSFSTLEIQRTEQGDSAMYLCASSLHRGTYNEQFFGPGTRLTVL.

This clone has only a few counts. The read ends 3 residues shy of where the CDR3 ends; the end is completed using the germline J gene. The chain carries TRBV7-9 and TRBJ2-1; D may be TRBD2 (5 bases). This CDR3 spans 14 amino acids. Germline CDR1 SEHNR, CDR2 FQNEAQ (reference sequence). Trimming took off 0 bases at V and 4 bases at J, with 7 bases between the two ends. CDR3 DNA, as far as it was read: TGTGCCAGCAGCTTAGCAAGCGGTTACAATGAG. Encoded protein: CASSLASGYNE. The CDR3 in full is CASSLASGYNEQFF.

There are a few counts of this clone. The CDR3 is cut off 3 residues early in the read; its end comes from the germline J gene. This chain links TRBV19 with TRBJ2-7, with TRBD2 matching over 12 bases. Germline trimming cut 1 base from V and 5 bases from J; bases unmatched to any gene: 3. This CDR3 region has 15 residues. Germline V CDR1 and CDR2: LNHDA, SQIVND (reference sequence). The covered CDR3 bases are TGTGCCAGTAGTATAGGACTAGCGGGAGTAAACGAG. Translation gives CASSIGLAGVNE. The CDR3, in full, reads CASSIGLAGVNEQYF.

Points on this clone: The read terminates 3 residues before the CDR3 end, so the remaining end is supplied by the germline J gene. The rearrangement joins TRBV7-9 to TRBJ2-1, with D uncertain. CDR1 SEHNR and CDR2 FQNEAQ come from the germline V gene (reference sequence). Trimming cost V 3 bases and J 9 bases, with 9 bases left between them. The length of the CDR3 is 12 residues. The CDR3 bases that were read are TGTGCCAGCAGCTTTGCTGGCCCTGAG. The encoded protein is CASSFAGPE. The CDR3, in full, reads CASSFAGPEQFF. Full variable domain (missing parts from reference TRBV7-9 and TRBJ2-1): DTGVSQNPRHKITKRGQNVTFRCDPISEHNRLYWYRQTLGQGPEFLTYFQNEAQLEKSRLLSDRFSAERPKGSFSTLEIQRTEQGDSAMYLCASSFAGPEQFFGPGTRLTVL.

Points on this clone: The read falls 3 residues short of the CDR3 end, and the missing part is taken from the germline J gene. The gene calls are TRBV7-8 and TRBJ2-1, with 9 bases fitting TRBD1. Losses at the gene ends were 5 bases for V and 7 bases for J; bases not matched to a gene: 6. The CDR3 has 14 amino acids. The germline V gene has CDR1 SGHVS and CDR2 FQNEAQ. The CDR3 bases that were read are TGTGCCAGCAGCAGACAGGGGGGTACAAATGAG. As protein: CASSRQGGTNE. The whole CDR3 protein is CASSRQGGTNEQFF.

This clone was detected a few times. The read gets to within 3 residues of the CDR3 end, and the germline J gene fills in the rest. The V and J genes are TRBV7-2 and TRBJ2-3, with unresolved D. Trimming cost V 4 bases and J 5 bases, with 4 bases left between them. The CDR3 covers 11 residues. CDR1 is SGHTA, CDR2 FQGNSA, per germline. The CDR3 bases that were read are TGTGCCAGCAGCTCCGTAGATACG. As protein: CASSSVDT. The complete CDR3 protein is CASSSVDTQYF. The variable domain in full, completed from reference TRBV7-2 and TRBJ2-3, reads GAGVSQSPSNKVTEKGKDVELRCDPISGHTALYWYRQSLGQGLEFLIYFQGNSAPDKSGLPSDRFSAERTGGSVSTLTIQRTQQEDSAVYLCASSSVDTQYFGPGTRLTVL.

This clone occurred a few times. The CDR3 end is not reached by the read, which stops 3 residues before it; the germline J gene fills it in. The chain couples TRBV30 to TRBJ2-7, with a possible D match to TRBD1 (6 bases). Per germline, CDR1 GTSNPN and CDR2 SVGIG (reference sequence). Trimming removed 2 bases from V and 0 bases from J, with 11 bases in between. CDR3 size: 14 residues. The sequenced part of the CDR3 DNA is TGTGCCTGGAGTCCTACGACAGGCTCCTACGAG. This gives the protein CAWSPTTGSYE. The CDR3 in its entirety is CAWSPTTGSYEQYF. The full variable domain, its missing parts supplied by reference TRBV30 and TRBJ2-7, is SQTIHQWPATLVQPVGSPLSLECTVEGTSNPNLYWYRQAAGRGLQLLFYSVGIGQISSEVPQNLSASRPQDRQFILSSKKLLLSDSGFYLCAWSPTTGSYEQYFGPGTRLTVT.

This clone has only a few counts. The missing CDR3 end, 3 residues past where the read stops, is filled in from the germline J gene. V usage is TRBV19 and J usage is TRBJ1-1; no clear D gene. With 0 bases removed from V and 5 bases from J, the gap between germline ends came to 7 bases. The CDR3 sequence is 13 residues long. CDR1 is LNHDA, CDR2 SQIVND, per germline (reference sequence). The CDR3 is CASSIDLETEAFF. The DNA read from the CDR3 is TGTGCCAGTAGTATAGATTTAGAGACTGAA.

Concerning this clone: The sequence runs out 3 residues before the end of the CDR3; the remainder is reconstructed from the germline J gene. The chain uses TRBV2 and TRBJ1-2, with a tentative D call TRBD1 (5 bases). Germline V gene lookup returns CDR1 SNHLY and CDR2 FYNNEI. V lost 3 bases and J lost 0, with 5 bases in between. The length of the CDR3 is 13 residues. The DNA read from the CDR3 is TGTGCCAGCAGTGAGGGGCCTAACTATGGC. This encodes CASSEGPNYG. From start to end, the CDR3 is CASSEGPNYGYTF.

This clone showed up many times. The read stops 3 residues short of the end of the CDR3; the missing end is completed from the germline J gene. The V call is TRBV5-1, the J call TRBJ2-7; tentative D call: TRBD1 (6 bases). Trimming took off 3 bases at V and 0 bases at J, with 10 bases between the two ends. CDR3 length: 14 residues. The V gene's germline CDR1 is SGHRS and CDR2 YFSETQ. This chain's CDR3 is CASSSQGPSYEQYF. The DNA read from the CDR3 is TGCGCCAGCAGCTCCCAGGGGCCCTCCTACGAG.

With respect to this clone: With the read ending 3 residues before the CDR3 end, the germline J gene is used to fill in that end. V usage is TRBV27 and J usage is TRBJ2-7, with 10 bases fitting TRBD2. V lost 2 bases to trimming and J lost 6 bases; unmatched junction nucleotides: 4. This CDR3 has 14 residues. Germline CDR1 is MNHEY and CDR2 is SMNVEV (reference sequence). CDR3: CASSLQAGGAEQYF. The sequenced CDR3 bases are TGTGCCAGCAGTTTACAAGCGGGAGGGGCCGAG.

This clone was recorded at least ten times. The sequence runs out 3 residues before the end of the CDR3; the remainder is reconstructed from the germline J gene. The rearrangement uses TRBV29-1 and TRBJ2-1; a weak D match, TRBD1 (5 bases). The CDR3 has 14 residues. The ends were cut back, 3 bases at V and 2 bases at J, with 11 bases in the middle. The germline V gene encodes CDR1 SQVTM and CDR2 ANQGSEA. The CDR3 DNA, read in part, is TGCAGCGTTGAGGATAGGGGTGCCTACAATGAG. It codes for CSVEDRGAYNE. The CDR3 as a whole reads CSVEDRGAYNEQFF.

This clone was seen only a few times. The sequenced fragment ends 3 residues before the CDR3 boundary, so the rest is inferred from the germline J gene. The rearrangement uses TRBV19 and TRBJ2-3; weak D call: TRBD1 (6 bases). Germline loops: CDR1 LNHDA, CDR2 SQIVND (reference sequence). Trimming cost V 3 bases and J 2 bases, with 9 bases left between them. The CDR3 length is 14 residues. The CDR3 DNA, read in part, is TGTGCCAGTAGTATCGGGACAAACACAGATACG. Translating gives CASSIGTNTDT. In full, the CDR3 is CASSIGTNTDTQYF.

This clone was picked up many times. The read finishes 3 residues shy of the CDR3 end, and the germline J gene is used to complete it. V usage is TRBV19 and J usage is TRBJ1-1; possibly TRBD1 for D (6 bases). The CDR3 extends over 14 amino acids. CDR1 is LNHDA, CDR2 SQIVND, per germline (reference sequence). The V gene lost 3 bases and the J gene lost 3 bases, with 11 bases spanning the gap. The sequenced CDR3 bases are TGTGCCAGTAGTATCGGACAGCCGGACACTGAA. Its translation: CASSIGQPDTE. The CDR3 reads in full as CASSIGQPDTEAFF.

This clone showed up many times. The sequenced fragment ends 3 residues before the CDR3 boundary, so the rest is inferred from the germline J gene. V is TRBV6-2 or TRBV6-3 and J is TRBJ1-1; D is undetermined. Germline CDR1 and CDR2: MNHEY and SVGEGT. V was shortened by 4 bases and J by 1 base, with 10 bases between the two germline ends. There are 14 residues in the CDR3. Here the CDR3 reads CASSLKHPNTEAFF. The sequenced CDR3 bases are TGTGCCAGCAGTTTAAAACACCCGAACACTGAA.

About this clone: The CDR3 end lies 3 residues beyond the end of the read and is filled in from the germline J gene. V usage is TRBV19 and J usage is TRBJ2-1, with TRBD2 matching 10 bases. Germline assignment: CDR1 LNHDA and CDR2 SQIVND (reference sequence). The CDR3 loop spans 17 amino acids. V dropped 0 bases and J dropped 6; count of bases not matched to a gene: 8. CDR3 sequence reads: CASSIDLSGRAANEQFF. The sequenced CDR3 bases are TGTGCCAGTAGTATAGATCTAAGCGGGAGGGCAGCCAATGAG.

This clone was detected a few times. From the germline J gene comes the end of the CDR3, since the read stops 3 residues before it. This chain links TRBV6-1 with TRBJ2-7; D not resolved. With 4 bases removed from V and 2 bases from J, the gap between germline ends came to 9 bases. CDR1 is MNHNS and CDR2 is SASEGT in the germline V gene. CDR3 length: 13 residues. The DNA read from the CDR3 is TGTGCCAGCAGTGTGACTCCCACCTACGAG. It yields the protein CASSVTPTYE. The whole CDR3 sequence is CASSVTPTYEQYF.

This clone was counted ten times or more. The read gets to within 3 residues of the CDR3 end, and the germline J gene fills in the rest. The chain links TRBV18 to TRBJ2-7; D unclear. Germline V gives CDR1 KGHSH, CDR2 LQKENI. The V and J ends lost 2 bases and 3 bases respectively, with 5 bases between them. This CDR3 is built from 12 residues. The CDR3: CASSPNNYEQYF. The covered CDR3 bases are TGTGCCAGCTCACCAAACAACTACGAG.

With regard to this clone: The read ends 3 residues shy of where the CDR3 ends; the end is completed using the germline J gene. The chain couples TRBV18 to TRBJ1-3; D is unclear. V was shortened by 2 bases and J by 0 bases, with 8 bases between the two germline ends. The CDR3 has 15 amino acids. The germline V gene encodes CDR1 KGHSH and CDR2 LQKENI. The CDR3 sequence is CASSPGTLSGNTIYF. The part of the CDR3 DNA that was read is TGTGCCAGCTCACCAGGCACCCTCTCTGGAAACACC.

This clone was detected many times. With the read ending 3 residues before the CDR3 end, the germline J gene is used to fill in that end. V gene TRBV10-3 combines with J gene TRBJ2-2, with D hard to call. Trimming took off 6 bases at V and 8 bases at J, with 16 bases between the two ends. This CDR3 has 14 residues. Germline CDR1 reads ENHRY; CDR2 reads SYGVKD. The CDR3 is CAISDIYSAGELFF. Partial CDR3 DNA: TGTGCCATCAGCGACATATACTCCGCAGGGGAG.